Listed below are T cell receptor beta chains from one sample, sequenced in a study of early T cells in non-severe SARS-CoV-2 infection. TCRdb ran MiXCR on the 5' RACE reads and lists one entry per CDR3 protein. Altogether some 66,000 distinct CDR3 sequences are present, around 14% being singletons, with the ten largest covering 4.5% to 5.5%. Sequencing was done on a sample of whole blood. The receptor source for this set is an adult who was a healthcare worker with PCR-confirmed SARS-CoV-2 infection or an uninfected control (not recorded which). Each CDR3 is given without its conserved first and last residue. Clone size, where shown, is once, few, many, or a class for clones that have expanded.

J,size,V,CDR3
TRBJ2-7,many,TRBV6-1,ASSTPEREFRYEQY
TRBJ1-6,NA,TRBV5-1,ASWETGPNSPLH
TRBJ2-1,few,TRBV5-1,ASSTINSGQINEQF
TRBJ1-1,many,TRBV6-5,ASSYSWQSEAF
TRBJ1-3,many,TRBV20-1,SATDRGSENTIY
TRBJ2-5,many,TRBV10-3,AISESKGLRTQY
TRBJ2-5,many,TRBV7-6,ASSLGSGVVQGQTQY
TRBJ1-1,many,TRBV4-3,ASSQGQGFRNAEAF
TRBJ1-2,NA,TRBV29-1,SVGQLNYGYT
TRBJ1-5,once,TRBV3-1,ASSRGQGFSHSAQH
TRBJ1-1,few,TRBV2,ASSVGQGNTEAF
TRBJ2-5,NA,TRBV12-3/TRBV12-4,ASSSPGQNQETQY
TRBJ2-2,many,TRBV20-1,SARGGLAAGELF
TRBJ1-2,few,TRBV3-1,ASSHQGPHI
TRBJ2-1,NA,TRBV14,ASSGTPYNEQF
TRBJ1-5,many,TRBV20-1,SASDITGTYYRPQH
TRBJ1-2,few,TRBV12-3/TRBV12-4,ASSLRSAQMHGYT
TRBJ2-7,NA,TRBV5-1,ASSLVRQGGNEQY
TRBJ2-5,many,TRBV2,ASSEAGRETQY
TRBJ1-4,medium-sized,TRBV3-1,ASRGTSPSATNEKLF
TRBJ2-1,many,TRBV5-1,ASSFEGDNEQF
TRBJ2-1,few,TRBV11-2,VSSLRSSYNEQF
TRBJ2-5,NA,TRBV2,ASSSGTSGNQETQY
TRBJ2-7,many,TRBV11-2,AGPNRGLIEQY
TRBJ2-7,NA,TRBV6-2/TRBV6-3,ASRPRGMGPYEQY
TRBJ2-1,NA,TRBV10-3,AAGDRVDEQF
TRBJ1-5,NA,TRBV18,ASSPRTGGNQPQH
TRBJ1-6,NA,TRBV6-6,ASSSHTGSPLH
TRBJ1-6,few,TRBV9,ASSRRQPSPLH
TRBJ2-3,NA,TRBV13,ASSLEGRRIVDTQY
TRBJ2-4,NA,TRBV5-1,ASSLSTGGNIQY
TRBJ2-1,NA,TRBV20-1,SASGLAGGLYNEQF
TRBJ1-1,NA,TRBV2,ASSYGADTEAF
TRBJ2-3,NA,TRBV20-1,SAPAREASTDTLY
TRBJ2-3,NA,TRBV9,ASSLTPAVTDTQY
TRBJ2-7,NA,TRBV7-6,ASSLFQEVSSYEQY
TRBJ2-7,few,TRBV29-1,SVAKAGPGGIAPYEQY
TRBJ2-3,many,TRBV28,ASSLTGGSTDTQY
TRBJ2-3,NA,TRBV11-3,ASSPPSVRDTQY
TRBJ1-2,few,TRBV3-2,ASSQDSFYGYT
NA,few,TRBV5-6,ASSLGRFGSSYEQF
TRBJ2-7,NA,TRBV6-1,ASSRGDTSYEQY
TRBJ1-2,NA,TRBV7-2,ASSFGTYGYT
TRBJ2-7,few,TRBV15,ATSRRTGFYEQY
TRBJ2-3,few,TRBV7-9,ASSLGRDTQY
TRBJ1-6,many,TRBV20-1,SARDGTGDSPLH
TRBJ2-5,NA,TRBV29-1,SVEDGETQY
TRBJ2-1,NA,TRBV7-9,ASSLSHEQF
TRBJ1-2,NA,TRBV10-3,AISESRDSDGYT
TRBJ1-2,NA,TRBV19,ASSITGSYGYT
TRBJ2-6,NA,TRBV20-1,SAGHPSGANVLT
TRBJ2-1,few,TRBV11-2,ASSISHGVGDQF
TRBJ1-6,NA,TRBV5-1,ASSPGTYNSPLH
TRBJ2-5,NA,TRBV5-1,ASSLGQGISETQY
TRBJ2-5,NA,TRBV7-2,ASSRQPGETQY
TRBJ2-3,many,TRBV3-1,ASSQLGQGATDTQY
TRBJ2-7,many,TRBV20-1,SASPGEVFYYEQY
TRBJ1-1,NA,TRBV29-1,SVEPGTDEAF
TRBJ1-5,few,TRBV7-8,ASSLHRGRDQPQH